The clone carrying this TCR beta chain was detected many times. Its specificity is not known. The sample originates from a study of blood T cells in healthy people across ages. A sample-barcoded 5' primer and a J-beta primer mix were used in a second PCR of about 7 to 12 cycles. Carrying 12 random nucleotides, a template-switch adaptor labeled each individual cDNA molecule. Each sample yielded at least 2.5 million CDR3-containing paired-end reads. TCRdb recomputed calls from the 5' RACE reads with MiXCR, one row per CDR3 protein. This sample has about 1,500,000 distinct CDR3 sequences; 28% occur once, and the top ten carry roughly 8%. This CDR3 spans 12 amino acids. Germline V CDR1 and CDR2: SQVTM, ANQGSEA. Trimming pared 5 bases from V and 6 bases from J, leaving 14 bases between. Study observations and caveats: Long-lived and aged donors differed, with more naive CD4+ cells and higher diversity in the long-lived. Estimates drawn from one million T cells were deemed to understate diversity.

This receptor was obtained from a woman in her twenties or thirties in good health. The J gene is TRBJ2-7, the V gene TRBV29-1, with unresolved D. Specimen: blood. The CDR3 DNA is TGCAGCGTTCGTACTCAAACTGTCGAGCAGTACTTC. It yields the protein CSVRTQTVEQYF.